This TCR beta chain was found in a study of shared clonotypes between healthy human individuals. The repertoire was sequenced with immunoSEQ multiplex PCR; TCRdb's copy has only in-frame clones and lacks some. Counted here are more than 2 million clones, roughly 94% occurring once; the ten biggest clones make up 0.1% to 0.15%. Germline V gives CDR1 ENHRY, CDR2 SYGVKD. J was trimmed by 4 bases and V by 0 bases; bases with no gene match: 9. CDR3 length: 16 residues. The chain joins TRBV10-3 to TRBJ2-7, with 7 bases aligning to TRBD1. Sequencing was performed on naive CD4+ T cells sorted from blood. Indicated subset: CD45RA+ positively selected. The source is a man between 18 and 35 years old in good health. The CDR3 DNA sequence: TGTGCCATCAGTGAGTCGACCCCGGACAGGACTTACGAGCAGTACTTC. It is translated as CAISESTPDRTYEQYF.